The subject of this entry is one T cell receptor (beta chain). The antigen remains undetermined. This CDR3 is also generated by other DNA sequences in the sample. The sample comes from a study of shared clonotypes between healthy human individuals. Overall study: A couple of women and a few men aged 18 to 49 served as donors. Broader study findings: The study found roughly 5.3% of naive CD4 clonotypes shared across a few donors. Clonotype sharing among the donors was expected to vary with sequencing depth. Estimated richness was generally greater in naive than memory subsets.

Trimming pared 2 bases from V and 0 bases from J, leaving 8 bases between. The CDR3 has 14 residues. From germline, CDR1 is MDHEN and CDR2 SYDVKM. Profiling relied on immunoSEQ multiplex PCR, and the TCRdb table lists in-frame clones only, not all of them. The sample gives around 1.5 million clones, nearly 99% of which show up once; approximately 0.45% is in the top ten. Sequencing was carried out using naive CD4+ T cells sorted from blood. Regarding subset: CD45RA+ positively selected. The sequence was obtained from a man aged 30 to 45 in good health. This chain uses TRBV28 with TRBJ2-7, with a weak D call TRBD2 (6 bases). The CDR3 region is CASSLTGGSYEQYF. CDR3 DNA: TGTGCCAGCAGTTTAACCGGGGGCTCCTACGAGCAGTACTTC.